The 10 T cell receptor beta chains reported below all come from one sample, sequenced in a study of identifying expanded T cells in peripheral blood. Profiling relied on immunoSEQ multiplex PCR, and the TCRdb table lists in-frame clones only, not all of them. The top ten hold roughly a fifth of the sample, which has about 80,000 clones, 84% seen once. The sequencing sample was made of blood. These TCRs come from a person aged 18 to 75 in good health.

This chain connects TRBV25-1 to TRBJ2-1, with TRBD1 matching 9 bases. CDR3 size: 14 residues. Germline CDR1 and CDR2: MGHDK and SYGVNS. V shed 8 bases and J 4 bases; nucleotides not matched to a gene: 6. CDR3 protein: CASGTGPSYNEQFF. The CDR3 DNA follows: TGTGCCAGCGGGACAGGGCCTTCATACAATGAGCAGTTCTTC. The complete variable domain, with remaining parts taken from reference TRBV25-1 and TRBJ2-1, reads EADIYQTPRYLVIGTGKKITLECSQTMGHDKMYWYQQDPGMELHLIHYSYGVNSTEKGDLSSESTVSRIRTEHFPLTLESARPSHTSQYLCASGTGPSYNEQFFGPGTRLTVL.

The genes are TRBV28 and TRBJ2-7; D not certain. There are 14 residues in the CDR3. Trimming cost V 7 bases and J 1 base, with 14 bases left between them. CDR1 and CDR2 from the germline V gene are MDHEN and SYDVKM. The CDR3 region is CASKVQRGSYEQYF. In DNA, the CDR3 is TGTGCCAGCAAGGTTCAGCGCGGATCCTACGAGCAGTACTTC.

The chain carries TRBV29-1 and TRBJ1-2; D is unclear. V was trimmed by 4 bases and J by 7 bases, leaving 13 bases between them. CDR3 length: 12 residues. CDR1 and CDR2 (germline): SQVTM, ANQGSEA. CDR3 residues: CSVVREDGGYTF. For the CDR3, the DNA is TGCAGCGTTGTTAGAGAAGATGGTGGCTACACCTTC.

The CDR3 reads CAISESGSGSSYEQYF. The CDR3 nucleotides are TGTGCCATCAGTGAGTCGGGTAGCGGCAGCTCCTACGAGCAGTACTTC. The chain carries TRBV10-3 and TRBJ2-7; D possibly corresponds to TRBD2 (6 bases). CDR1 is ENHRY, CDR2 SYGVKD, per germline. The CDR3 is 16 residues long. Trimming stripped 0 bases from V and 0 bases from J, with 12 bases between.

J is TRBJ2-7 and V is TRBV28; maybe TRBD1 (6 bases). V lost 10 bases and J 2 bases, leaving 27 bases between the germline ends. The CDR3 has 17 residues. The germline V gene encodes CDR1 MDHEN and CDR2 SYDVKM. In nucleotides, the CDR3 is TGTGCCACTATGGGGGCCCCTTGGGGGCGACGGGCCTACGAGCAGTACTTC. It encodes CATMGAPWGRRAYEQYF.

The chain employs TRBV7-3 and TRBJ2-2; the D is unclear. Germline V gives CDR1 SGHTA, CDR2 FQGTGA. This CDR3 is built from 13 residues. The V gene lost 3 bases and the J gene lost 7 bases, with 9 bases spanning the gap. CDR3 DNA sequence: TGTGCCAGCAGCTTCGACCGAGGCGGGGAGCTGTTTTTT. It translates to CASSFDRGGELFF.

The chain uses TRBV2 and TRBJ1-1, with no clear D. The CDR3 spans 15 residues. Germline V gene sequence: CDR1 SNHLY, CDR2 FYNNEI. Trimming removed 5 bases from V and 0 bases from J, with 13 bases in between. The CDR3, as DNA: TGTGCCAGCAGTTTAACGGATCTCTTGAACACTGAAGCTTTCTTT. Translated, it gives CASSLTDLLNTEAFF.

The CDR3 nucleotides read TGCGCCAGCAGACCCGGGGGCTCCTACGAGCAGTACTTC. This codes for CASRPGGSYEQYF. The chain uses TRBV5-1 and TRBJ2-7, with D tentatively TRBD2 (6 bases). The CDR3 has 13 amino acids. CDR1 is SGHRS and CDR2 is YFSETQ in the germline V gene. Trimming took off 5 bases at V and 0 bases at J, with 9 bases between the two ends.

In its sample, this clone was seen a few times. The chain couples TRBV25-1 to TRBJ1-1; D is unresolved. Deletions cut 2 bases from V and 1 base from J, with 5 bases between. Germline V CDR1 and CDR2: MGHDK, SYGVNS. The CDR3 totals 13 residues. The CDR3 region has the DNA TGTGCCAGCAGTGAACATACGAACACTGAAGCTTTCTTT. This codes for CASSEHTNTEAFF. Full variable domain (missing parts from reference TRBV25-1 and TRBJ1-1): EADIYQTPRYLVIGTGKKITLECSQTMGHDKMYWYQQDPGMELHLIHYSYGVNSTEKGDLSSESTVSRIRTEHFPLTLESARPSHTSQYLCASSEHTNTEAFFGQGTRLTVV.

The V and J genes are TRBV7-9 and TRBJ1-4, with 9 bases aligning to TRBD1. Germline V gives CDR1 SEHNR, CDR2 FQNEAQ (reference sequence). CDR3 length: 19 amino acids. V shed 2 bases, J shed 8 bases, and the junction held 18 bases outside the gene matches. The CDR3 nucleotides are TGTGCCAGCAGCTTACCCCGGGGACAGGGTAGGAGCCTCCCGGAAAAACTGTTTTTT. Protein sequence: CASSLPRGQGRSLPEKLFF.